This is a list of T cell receptor beta chains from one sample in a study of CD8 T cells in ankylosing spondylitis. Each CDR3 protein gets one entry after TCRdb re-called the 5' RACE reads with MiXCR. The sample lists roughly 370,000 distinct CDR3 sequences, 20% to 25% seen once, with approximately 15% in the top ten. The specimen was blood, either unsorted or a sorted T cell fraction (not recorded which). The receptor source for this set is a male donor with ankylosing spondylitis. Each CDR3 is given with its conserved first and last residue. D genes are given only for firm matches. The size field is filled for only some rows; it gives once, few, many or a size class.

abundance	v_gene	j_gene	d_gene	CDR3nt	CDR3aa
.	TRBV9	TRBJ1-2	TRBD1	TGTGCCAGCAGCGCGTCGGGACAGGGTCCCTATGGCTACACCTTC	CASSASGQGPYGYTF
few	TRBV7-9	TRBJ1-1	.	TGTGCCAGCAGCCCGGACAGCCTCACAGAAGCTTTCTTT	CASSPDSLTEAFF
.	TRBV6-2/TRBV6-3	TRBJ2-7	TRBD1	TGTGCCAGCAGTTCCGGGACAGGGCATTGGGAGCAGTACTTC	CASSSGTGHWEQYF
few	TRBV7-3	TRBJ2-1	.	TGTGCCAGCAGCTCCTTTAGCGGAAGCTCCTACAATGAGCAGTTCTTC	CASSSFSGSSYNEQFF
.	TRBV20-1	TRBJ2-2	.	TGCAGTGCTAGAGTAGGGGGGACCGGGGAGCTGTTTTTT	CSARVGGTGELFF
few	TRBV29-1	TRBJ1-1	.	TGCAGCGCTATCCCTCGAGGTCAGTATAGCCGGAACACTGAAGCTTTCTTT	CSAIPRGQYSRNTEAFF
.	TRBV5-1	TRBJ2-1	TRBD2	TGCGCCAGCAGCCAGCGAAGCGGGAGGTGGGGTGCCAATGAGCAGTTCTTC	CASSQRSGRWGANEQFF
few	TRBV12-3/TRBV12-4	TRBJ2-1	TRBD2	TGTGCCAGCAGCCCACGGACTAGCGGGTTCGAGGATGAGCAGTTCTTC	CASSPRTSGFEDEQFF
.	TRBV4-1	TRBJ2-3	.	TGCGCCAGCAGCCCCTCAGCCACAGATACGCAGTATTTT	CASSPSATDTQYF
many	TRBV6-1	TRBJ2-1	TRBD2	TGTGCCAGCAGGATGACTAGCGGAACCTACAATGAGCAGTTCTTC	CASRMTSGTYNEQFF
few	TRBV29-1	TRBJ2-5	TRBD1	TGCAGCGCCATGAGGGACAGGGGTACAGAGACCCAGTACTTC	CSAMRDRGTETQYF
.	TRBV30	TRBJ2-2	.	TGTGCCTGGAGGGTAGTTTGGGCCGGGGAGCTGTTTTTT	CAWRVVWAGELFF
.	TRBV20-1	TRBJ2-5	TRBD2	TGCAGTGCTATGACTAGCGGGAGGCTTGAGACCCAGTACTTC	CSAMTSGRLETQYF
few	TRBV24-1	TRBJ2-1	.	TGTGCCACCAGTGATCCCGCGGCCGAGGCCTACAATGAGCAGTTCTTC	CATSDPAAEAYNEQFF
.	TRBV19	TRBJ2-7	TRBD2	TGTGCCAGTAGTAGGGCTAGCGGGAGGTACGAGCAGTACTTC	CASSRASGRYEQYF
.	TRBV28	TRBJ2-3	.	TGTGCCAGCACCTACCTAGGGAGCGGGCGCACAGATACGCAGTATTTT	CASTYLGSGRTDTQYF
many	TRBV28	TRBJ1-1	.	TGTGCCAGCAGCCGGGACCCACGGGGTACTGAAGCTTTCTTT	CASSRDPRGTEAFF
.	TRBV2	TRBJ2-7	.	TGTGCCAGCAGCCCCGCCCGGGCCCAATACGAGCAGTACTTC	CASSPARAQYEQYF
.	TRBV9	TRBJ1-3	.	TGTGCCAGCAGCGCGGGAGCCTCTTACTCTGGAAACACCATATATTTT	CASSAGASYSGNTIYF
.	TRBV7-9	TRBJ2-3	TRBD2	TGTGCCAGCAGCTTACTAGCGGGAGCGAGCACAGATACGCAGTATTTT	CASSLLAGASTDTQYF
few	TRBV12-3/TRBV12-4	TRBJ1-2	.	TGTGCCAGCACCACTGCGGGCGGCGGCTATGGCTACACCTTC	CASTTAGGGYGYTF
.	TRBV15	TRBJ2-3	.	TGTGCCACCGGGCCCGACGCGGATACGCAGTATTTT	CATGPDADTQYF
few	TRBV6-2/TRBV6-3	TRBJ2-3	.	TGTGCCAGCAGTTACCCAACTGCTACGCAGTATTTT	CASSYPTATQYF
few	TRBV7-9	TRBJ2-1	.	TGTGCCAGCAGCTTCCCTAGGAGGGATGAGCAGTTCTTC	CASSFPRRDEQFF